This passage covers 32 T cell receptor beta chains from one sample sequenced in a study of Ad26.COV2.S vaccination and SARS-CoV-2 variants. Method: immunoSEQ multiplex PCR; TCRdb's copy keeps in-frame clones and lacks some. Of around 400,000 clones listed, 89% are singletons. Treatment denoted: 15 to 20 received Ad26.COV2.S at low or high dose, single or two shots; roughly five received placebo; per-sample allocation not given. Sampling was performed 63 days after the first vaccine or placebo injection. This specimen consisted of peripheral blood, obtained in a trial of Ad26.COV2.S vaccine versus placebo. The receptor source for this set is a person aged 18-65 years who received the Ad26.COV2.S COVID-19 vaccine or a placebo.

Remarks on this clone: The sample contains more than one DNA sequence encoding this CDR3. V is TRBV6-5 and J is TRBJ2-5; maybe TRBD1 (6 bases). Germline values: CDR1 MNHEY, CDR2 SVGAGI. CDR3 length: 14 residues. The V end was cut by 0 bases, the J end by 4 bases, with 9 bases between. CDR3 nucleotides: TGTGCCAGCAGTTACTCAGCAGGGGCAGAGACCCAGTACTTC. Amino acids: CASSYSAGAETQYF.

CDR3 nucleotides: TGTGCCAGCAGCCCGTCCCAGGGACAGGGCGGCGCCGGGGAGCTGTTTTTT. Amino acid sequence: CASSPSQGQGGAGELFF. The chain uses TRBV5-4 and TRBJ2-2, with TRBD1 matching over 9 bases. The CDR3 has 17 amino acids. The germline V gene encodes CDR1 SGHNT and CDR2 YYREEE (reference sequence). V dropped 4 bases and J dropped 6; count of bases not matched to a gene: 13. Full variable domain (outside the CDR3, taken from reference TRBV5-4 and TRBJ2-2): ETGVTQSPTHLIKTRGQQVTLRCSSQSGHNTVSWYQQALGQGPQFIFQYYREEENGRGNFPPRFSGLQFPNYSSELNVNALELDDSALYLCASSPSQGQGGAGELFFGEGSRLTVL.

The V gene is TRBV18, the J gene TRBJ2-7; a possible D gene is TRBD2 (6 bases). The germline V gene has CDR1 KGHSH and CDR2 LQKENI. The CDR3 is 13 amino acids. V was pared by 6 bases and J by 7 bases, with 16 bases between. CDR3 sequence: CASSPALAYEQYF. CDR3 sequence (DNA): TGTGCCAGCTCTCCGGCTCTAGCGTATGAGCAGTACTTC.

This clone was seen just once. The J gene is TRBJ1-6, the V gene TRBV11-2; perhaps TRBD1 as D (6 bases). Per germline, CDR1 SGHAT and CDR2 FQNNGV. V was shortened by 2 bases and J by 3 bases, with 17 bases between the two germline ends. This CDR3 has 18 residues. In nucleotides, the CDR3 is TGTGCCAGCAGCTTACCGAACACTACAGGGAGCTATAATTCACCCCTCCACTTT. It codes for CASSLPNTTGSYNSPLHF.

This clone was found once. The V gene is TRBV6-2 or TRBV6-3, the J gene TRBJ2-1; 7 bases agree with TRBD2. The CDR3 contains 13 residues. With 5 bases clipped from V and 6 bases from J, the junction kept 4 bases outside the gene matches. CDR1 and CDR2 from the germline V gene are MNHEY and SVGEGT. Here the CDR3 DNA reads TGTGCCAGCAGTGGGAGGGCCAGCAATGAGCAGTTCTTC. Protein sequence: CASSGRASNEQFF.

This clone was recorded a few times. This chain's CDR3 is CASSENTGFNQPQHF. The DNA for the CDR3 is TGTGCCAGCAGTGAAAATACAGGGTTCAATCAGCCCCAGCATTTT. V gene TRBV25-1 combines with J gene TRBJ1-5; maybe TRBD1 (6 bases). Germline CDR1 and CDR2: MGHDK and SYGVNS. Trimming left V 2 bases short and J 3 bases short, with 11 bases between. The CDR3 sequence is 15 residues long.

This chain connects TRBV6-1 to TRBJ2-7; possibly TRBD1 for D (6 bases). There are 13 residues in the CDR3. In germline, CDR1 is MNHNS, CDR2 SASEGT. Trimming removed 3 bases from V and 8 bases from J, with 14 bases in between. CDR3 in DNA: TGTGCCAGCAGTGAGCAACCCAGGGGAAAGCAGTACTTC. Translation gives CASSEQPRGKQYF.

The chain couples TRBV6-6 to TRBJ1-1, with D tentatively TRBD1 (5 bases). The germline CDR1 and CDR2 sequences are MNHNY and SVGAGI (reference sequence). This CDR3 is built from 15 residues. V lost 0 bases and J lost 4, with 12 bases in between. The CDR3 region is CASSYSRDPGTEAFF. Written as DNA, the CDR3 is TGTGCCAGCAGTTACTCACGGGACCCGGGCACTGAAGCTTTCTTT.

The rearrangement joins TRBV10-3 to TRBJ1-2; 7 bases align to TRBD1. After removal of 0 bases from V and 2 bases from J, the junction contained 6 bases not matched to a gene. The CDR3 has 16 amino acids. The germline V gene encodes CDR1 ENHRY and CDR2 SYGVKD. CDR3 protein: CAISESGTALNYGYTF. The CDR3 region has the DNA TGTGCCATCAGTGAGTCGGGGACAGCCCTGAACTATGGCTACACCTTC.

The V gene is TRBV25-1, the J gene TRBJ2-5; D is uncertain. V shed 2 bases and J shed 0 bases, with 7 bases lying between them. The CDR3 has 14 amino acids. Germline lookup yields CDR1 MGHDK and CDR2 SYGVNS. This CDR3 is CASSELKYQETQYF. CDR3 in DNA: TGTGCCAGCAGTGAACTCAAATACCAAGAGACCCAGTACTTC.

There are a few counts of this clone. The chain links TRBV5-6 to TRBJ2-2; TRBD1 matches at 9 bases. The V gene's germline CDR1 is SGHDT and CDR2 YYEEEE. There are 16 residues in the CDR3. The J segment lost 5 bases and the V segment lost 1 base, leaving 6 bases of the junction unmatched. The CDR3 loop reads CASSLTGGARTGELFF. CDR3 nucleotides: TGTGCCAGCAGCTTGACAGGGGGCGCTCGGACCGGGGAGCTGTTTTTT.

The gene calls are TRBV5-4 and TRBJ1-1; weak D call: TRBD1 (5 bases). Trimming stripped 4 bases from V and 4 bases from J, with 23 bases between. Germline values: CDR1 SGHNT, CDR2 YYREEE (reference sequence). The CDR3 totals 17 residues. The CDR3 loop reads CASSRTAPGGLPTEAFF. The CDR3 coding sequence is TGTGCCAGCAGCCGCACGGCGCCGGGGGGATTACCCACTGAAGCTTTCTTT.

This chain joins TRBV27 and TRBJ2-7; D call uncertain. V was pared by 2 bases and J by 6 bases, with 11 bases between. CDR3 length: 13 amino acids. The V gene's germline CDR1 is MNHEY and CDR2 SMNVEV (reference sequence). CDR3 loop: CASSLVPPGEQYF. The CDR3 DNA sequence: TGTGCCAGCAGTTTAGTGCCACCCGGCGAGCAGTACTTC.

This chain links TRBV28 with TRBJ2-5; 7 bases line up with TRBD2. This CDR3 has 15 residues. V trimming: 2 bases; J trimming: 5 bases; junction bases outside the gene matches: 8. Germline V lookup: CDR1 MDHEN, CDR2 SYDVKM. CDR3 residues: CASSLIGAGGETQYF. The CDR3 coding sequence is TGTGCCAGCAGTTTAATCGGCGCCGGGGGGGAGACCCAGTACTTC.

J is TRBJ1-2 and V is TRBV10-3; no clear D gene. Per germline, CDR1 ENHRY and CDR2 SYGVKD. CDR3 length equals 11 residues. Trimming took 11 bases from V and 7 from J, leaving 14 bases between them. CDR3 residues: CASSRGVGYTF. DNA for the CDR3: TGTGCCTCCTCCCGGGGTGTTGGCTACACCTTC.

This clone showed up just once. The chain links TRBV5-6 to TRBJ2-1; D remains unclear. The CDR3 has 13 amino acids. CDR1 is SGHDT, CDR2 YYEEEE, per germline. V shed 0 bases and J shed 2 bases, with 3 bases lying between them. The CDR3 reads CASSLGPYNEQFF. Here the CDR3 DNA reads TGTGCCAGCAGCTTGGGACCCTACAATGAGCAGTTCTTC.

The chain recombines TRBV6-1 with TRBJ1-4; weak D call: TRBD1 (5 bases). The CDR3 loop spans 14 amino acids. Germline values: CDR1 MNHNS, CDR2 SASEGT. V lost 3 bases and J lost 8, with 13 bases in between. The DNA for the CDR3 is TGTGCCAGCAGTGACGGGCAGGGTAGCGAAAAACTGTTTTTT. Translating gives CASSDGQGSEKLFF.

The chain uses TRBV5-4 and TRBJ2-1; D possibly matches TRBD1 or TRBD2 (5 bases each). Trimming removed 4 bases from V and 7 bases from J, with 12 bases in between. The germline V gene encodes CDR1 SGHNT and CDR2 YYREEE (reference sequence). This CDR3 is 13 amino acids long. The CDR3 is CASSPRENNEQFF. DNA for the CDR3: TGTGCCAGCAGCCCCAGGGAGAATAATGAGCAGTTCTTC.

The V call is TRBV4-1, the J call TRBJ1-2, with 7 bases lining up with TRBD1. CDR3 length equals 15 residues. V was clipped by 1 base and J by 5 bases; unmatched bases: 7. Germline CDR1 reads MGHRA; CDR2 reads YSYEKL. DNA for the CDR3: TGCGCCAGCAGCCAAGGGGCCAGGGGGTGGTATGGCTACACCTTC. It yields the protein CASSQGARGWYGYTF.

The rearrangement links TRBV10-3 to TRBJ2-7; 8 bases map to TRBD2. The V gene's germline CDR1 is ENHRY and CDR2 SYGVKD. CDR3 length: 13 residues. J lost 2 bases, V lost 10 bases, and 7 bases had no gene match. This CDR3 reads CATRPGGAYEQYF. The CDR3 bases are TGTGCCACCCGCCCGGGGGGGGCCTACGAGCAGTACTTC.

In DNA, the CDR3 is TGCGCCAGCAGCCTGGGACAGAGGGCGGGGGAGCAGTACTTC. This sequence encodes CASSLGQRAGEQYF. The gene calls are TRBV5-1 and TRBJ2-7; perhaps TRBD1 as D (7 bases). CDR3 length: 14 amino acids. Trimming took off 4 bases at V and 7 bases at J, with 18 bases between the two ends. Germline CDR1 SGHRS, CDR2 YFSETQ.

V usage is TRBV28 and J usage is TRBJ1-2; no clear D gene. The CDR3 consists of 12 residues. V lost 6 bases to trimming and J lost 4 bases, with 9 bases between them. Per germline, CDR1 MDHEN and CDR2 SYDVKM. In nucleotides, the CDR3 is TGTGCCAGCAGGCCTCCCGGCTATGGCTACACCTTC. Its translation is CASRPPGYGYTF.

The chain couples TRBV5-1 to TRBJ1-2; D unclear. Germline-derived CDR1 and CDR2 are SGHRS and YFSETQ. Trimming stripped 4 bases from V and 2 bases from J, with 12 bases between. CDR3 size: 14 residues. The DNA of the CDR3 is TGCGCCAGCAGCCCGGGTAGCAGGAACTATGGCTACACCTTC. Its translation is CASSPGSRNYGYTF.

This chain links TRBV6-5 with TRBJ2-4; D is ambiguous. The germline CDR1 and CDR2 sequences are MNHEY and SVGAGI. Trimming removed 0 bases at V and 2 bases at J, with 8 bases between. There are 15 residues in the CDR3. In nucleotides, the CDR3 is TGTGCCAGCAGTTACTCGGTCAGGTCCAAAAACATTCAGTACTTC. It yields the protein CASSYSVRSKNIQYF.

J is TRBJ1-4 and V is TRBV28; the D is unclear. Germline assignment: CDR1 MDHEN and CDR2 SYDVKM. The CDR3 is made up of 16 amino acids. The ends were cut back, 6 bases at V and 4 bases at J, with 18 bases in the middle. The CDR3 protein is CASSRKVPTINEKLFF. The CDR3 nucleotides are TGTGCCAGCAGCCGGAAGGTTCCGACTATTAATGAAAAACTGTTTTTT.

This sequence joins TRBV5-4 and TRBJ1-2, with D perhaps matching TRBD1 (6 bases). Looked up from germline, CDR1 is SGHNT and CDR2 is YYREEE (reference sequence). The V and J ends lost 0 bases and 8 bases respectively, with 17 bases between them. The CDR3 runs 15 residues. The CDR3 reads CASSLAGRGDFGYTF. The CDR3 nucleotides read TGTGCCAGCAGCTTGGCCGGCAGGGGCGATTTCGGCTACACCTTC. The whole variable domain, remainder taken from reference TRBV5-4 and TRBJ1-2, is ETGVTQSPTHLIKTRGQQVTLRCSSQSGHNTVSWYQQALGQGPQFIFQYYREEENGRGNFPPRFSGLQFPNYSSELNVNALELDDSALYLCASSLAGRGDFGYTFGSGTRLTVV.

The chain couples TRBV10-2 to TRBJ2-3, with TRBD2 as a possible D gene (6 bases). The CDR3 contains 14 residues. Trimming cost V 6 bases and J 2 bases, with 12 bases left between them. CDR1 WSHSY and CDR2 SAAADI come from the germline V gene. The CDR3 region is CASRARLVTDTQYF. The CDR3 coding sequence is TGCGCCAGCAGAGCTCGACTAGTCACAGATACGCAGTATTTT.

The chain has TRBV7-2 and TRBJ1-5; the match to TRBD1 covers 8 bases. The V gene end was trimmed by 6 bases and the J gene end by 7 bases; junction bases not matched to a gene: 5. Germline V CDR1 and CDR2: SGHTA, FQGNSA. This CDR3 spans 13 amino acids. CDR3 DNA: TGTGCCAGCAGTAGGGACAGGCGACAGCCCCAGCATTTT. Translated: CASSRDRRQPQHF.

The genes are TRBV6-6 and TRBJ2-2, with D possibly TRBD2 on 6 matching bases. V gave up 5 bases and J gave up 4 bases, with 14 bases separating them. There are 15 residues in the CDR3. CDR1 is MNHNY, CDR2 SVGAGI, per germline (reference sequence). The chain's CDR3 is CASSDGGASTGELFF. The DNA of the CDR3 is TGTGCCAGCAGTGATGGCGGGGCGTCCACCGGGGAGCTGTTTTTT.

The DNA for the CDR3 is TGTGCCAGCAGCCCTAAGGTCGTAGTTCAAGAGACCCAGTACTTC. This gives the protein CASSPKVVVQETQYF. The V gene is TRBV11-2, the J gene TRBJ2-5; D unresolved. This CDR3 contains 15 residues. The V end lost 5 bases, the J end lost 2 bases, and 15 bases lay between the germline ends. Germline CDR1 SGHAT, CDR2 FQNNGV.

This sequence joins TRBV16 and TRBJ2-2, with D unresolved. The CDR3 length is 13 residues. The germline CDR1 and CDR2 sequences are KGHSY and FQNENV. Trimming cost V 7 bases and J 1 base, with 7 bases left between them. In DNA form, the CDR3 reads TGTGCCAGCACCTACAGGAACACCGGGGAGCTGTTTTTT. Its translation is CASTYRNTGELFF.

The J gene is TRBJ2-5, the V gene TRBV5-1; either TRBD1 or TRBD2 may supply D (6 bases each). Germline-derived CDR1 and CDR2 are SGHRS and YFSETQ. The V end lost 5 bases, the J end lost 1 base, and 15 bases lay between the germline ends. The CDR3 extends over 15 amino acids. CDR3 region: CASRGGQQIQETQYF. In DNA, the CDR3 is TGCGCCAGCAGGGGAGGACAGCAAATCCAAGAGACCCAGTACTTC.